This passage covers 9 T cell receptor beta chains from one sample sequenced in a study of shared clonotypes between healthy human individuals. Using immunoSEQ multiplex PCR, the repertoire was profiled, and TCRdb retains in-frame clones only, with some absent. The data hold under 2.5 million clones, with less than 95% observed a single time. Sequenced material: naive CD4+ T cells from PBMCs. Described subset: CD45RA+ positively selected. These receptors all come from a man younger than 30 in good health. Some clones in this sample may be carry-over from other donors' samples.

This sequence joins TRBV19 and TRBJ2-6; D unclear. The ends were cut back, 8 bases at V and 5 bases at J, with 13 bases in the middle. This CDR3 spans 14 amino acids. Germline V gene lookup returns CDR1 LNHDA and CDR2 SQIVND (reference sequence). The CDR3 DNA reads TGTGCCAGTCCGGCGCGGTCTAGGGCCAACGTCCTGACTTTC. The encoded protein is CASPARSRANVLTF.

CDR3 bases: TGCGCCAGCAGCTTGGCTTCTAGCGGGAGGGGAGCCCAGTACTTC. It encodes CASSLASSGRGAQYF. V usage is TRBV5-1 and J usage is TRBJ2-5; 12 nucleotides agree with TRBD2. The V and J ends lost 0 bases and 9 bases, in that order; junction bases with no gene match: 6. Germline V gives CDR1 SGHRS, CDR2 YFSETQ. This CDR3 is 15 amino acids long.

The gene calls are TRBV5-8 and TRBJ2-1, with 8 bases identical to TRBD1. CDR1 is SGHTS, CDR2 YDEGEE, per germline. CDR3 length equals 15 residues. V shed 10 bases, J shed 8 bases, and the junction held 17 bases outside the gene matches. Here the CDR3 DNA reads TGTGCCGGAACCCTAGGACAGGGTTATTTGGATGAGCAGTTCTTC. It yields the protein CAGTLGQGYLDEQFF.

The rearrangement links TRBV2 to TRBJ1-2; D remains unclear. CDR3 length: 12 residues. The V end was cut by 5 bases, the J end by 4 bases, with 8 bases between. Germline V gene sequence: CDR1 SNHLY, CDR2 FYNNEI. The CDR3 DNA reads as TGTGCCAGCAGTTCAGGTATCTATGGCTACACCTTC. The encoded protein is CASSSGIYGYTF. The full variable domain, completed using reference TRBV2 and TRBJ1-2, is EPEVTQTPSHQVTQMGQEVILRCVPISNHLYFYWYRQILGQKVEFLVSFYNNEISEKSEIFDDQFSVERPDGSNFTLKIRSTKLEDSAMYFCASSSGIYGYTFGSGTRLTVV.

The DNA of the CDR3 is TGCGCCAGCAGCTTAAGTCCTGCGGGGGGCCAAGAGACCCAGTACTTC. Protein: CASSLSPAGGQETQYF. The rearrangement joins TRBV5-1 to TRBJ2-5, with 8 positions matching TRBD2. Germline trimming cut 2 bases from V and 1 base from J; bases unmatched to any gene: 7. This CDR3 contains 16 residues. Germline assignment: CDR1 SGHRS and CDR2 YFSETQ.

The chain uses TRBV6-5 and TRBJ1-1; D unclear. CDR3 size: 15 residues. V was trimmed by 5 bases and J by 0 bases, leaving 13 bases between them. Germline lookup yields CDR1 MNHEY and CDR2 SVGAGI. This chain's CDR3 is CASSPSGRMNTEAFF. CDR3 DNA sequence: TGTGCCAGCAGTCCCTCCGGGCGGATGAACACTGAAGCTTTCTTT.

The rearrangement joins TRBV29-1 to TRBJ2-7; D gene unclear. V was trimmed by 1 base and J by 5 bases, leaving 9 bases between them. CDR1 is SQVTM and CDR2 is ANQGSEA in the germline V gene. The CDR3 has 12 residues. DNA for the CDR3: TGCAGCGTTGAAGGTCTCCGGGACGAGCAGTACTTC. Translating gives CSVEGLRDEQYF.

This chain joins TRBV7-2 and TRBJ1-2, with D tentatively TRBD1 (6 bases). V shed 5 bases and J shed 6 bases, with 13 bases lying between them. Per the germline V gene, CDR1 is SGHTA and CDR2 is FQGNSA. CDR3 length: 13 residues. The CDR3 is CASSPQGGDGYTF. The CDR3 nucleotides read TGTGCCAGCAGCCCACAGGGCGGGGATGGCTACACCTTC. Full variable domain (remainder filled in from reference TRBV7-2 and TRBJ1-2): GAGVSQSPSNKVTEKGKDVELRCDPISGHTALYWYRQSLGQGLEFLIYFQGNSAPDKSGLPSDRFSAERTGGSVSTLTIQRTQQEDSAVYLCASSPQGGDGYTFGSGTRLTVV.

The gene calls are TRBV2 and TRBJ2-1, with no clear D. In germline, CDR1 is SNHLY, CDR2 FYNNEI. This CDR3 has 13 residues. Trimming took 6 bases from V and 4 from J, leaving 10 bases between them. The CDR3 bases are TGTGCCAGCAGGGCAGATTATTACAATGAGCAGTTCTTC. Translation: CASRADYYNEQFF.